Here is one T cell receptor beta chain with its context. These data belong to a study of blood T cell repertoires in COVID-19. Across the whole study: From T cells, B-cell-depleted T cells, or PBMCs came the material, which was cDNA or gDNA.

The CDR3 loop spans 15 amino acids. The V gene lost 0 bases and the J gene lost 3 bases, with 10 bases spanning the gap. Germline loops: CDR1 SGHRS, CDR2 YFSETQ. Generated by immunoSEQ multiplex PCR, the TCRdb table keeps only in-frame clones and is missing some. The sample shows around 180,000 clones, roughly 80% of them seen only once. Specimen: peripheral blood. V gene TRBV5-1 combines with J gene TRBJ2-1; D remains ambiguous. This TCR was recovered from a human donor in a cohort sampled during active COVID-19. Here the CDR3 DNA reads TGCGCCAGCAGCTTGGCCGAGCCAAACTACAATGAGCAGTTCTTC. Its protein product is CASSLAEPNYNEQFF.